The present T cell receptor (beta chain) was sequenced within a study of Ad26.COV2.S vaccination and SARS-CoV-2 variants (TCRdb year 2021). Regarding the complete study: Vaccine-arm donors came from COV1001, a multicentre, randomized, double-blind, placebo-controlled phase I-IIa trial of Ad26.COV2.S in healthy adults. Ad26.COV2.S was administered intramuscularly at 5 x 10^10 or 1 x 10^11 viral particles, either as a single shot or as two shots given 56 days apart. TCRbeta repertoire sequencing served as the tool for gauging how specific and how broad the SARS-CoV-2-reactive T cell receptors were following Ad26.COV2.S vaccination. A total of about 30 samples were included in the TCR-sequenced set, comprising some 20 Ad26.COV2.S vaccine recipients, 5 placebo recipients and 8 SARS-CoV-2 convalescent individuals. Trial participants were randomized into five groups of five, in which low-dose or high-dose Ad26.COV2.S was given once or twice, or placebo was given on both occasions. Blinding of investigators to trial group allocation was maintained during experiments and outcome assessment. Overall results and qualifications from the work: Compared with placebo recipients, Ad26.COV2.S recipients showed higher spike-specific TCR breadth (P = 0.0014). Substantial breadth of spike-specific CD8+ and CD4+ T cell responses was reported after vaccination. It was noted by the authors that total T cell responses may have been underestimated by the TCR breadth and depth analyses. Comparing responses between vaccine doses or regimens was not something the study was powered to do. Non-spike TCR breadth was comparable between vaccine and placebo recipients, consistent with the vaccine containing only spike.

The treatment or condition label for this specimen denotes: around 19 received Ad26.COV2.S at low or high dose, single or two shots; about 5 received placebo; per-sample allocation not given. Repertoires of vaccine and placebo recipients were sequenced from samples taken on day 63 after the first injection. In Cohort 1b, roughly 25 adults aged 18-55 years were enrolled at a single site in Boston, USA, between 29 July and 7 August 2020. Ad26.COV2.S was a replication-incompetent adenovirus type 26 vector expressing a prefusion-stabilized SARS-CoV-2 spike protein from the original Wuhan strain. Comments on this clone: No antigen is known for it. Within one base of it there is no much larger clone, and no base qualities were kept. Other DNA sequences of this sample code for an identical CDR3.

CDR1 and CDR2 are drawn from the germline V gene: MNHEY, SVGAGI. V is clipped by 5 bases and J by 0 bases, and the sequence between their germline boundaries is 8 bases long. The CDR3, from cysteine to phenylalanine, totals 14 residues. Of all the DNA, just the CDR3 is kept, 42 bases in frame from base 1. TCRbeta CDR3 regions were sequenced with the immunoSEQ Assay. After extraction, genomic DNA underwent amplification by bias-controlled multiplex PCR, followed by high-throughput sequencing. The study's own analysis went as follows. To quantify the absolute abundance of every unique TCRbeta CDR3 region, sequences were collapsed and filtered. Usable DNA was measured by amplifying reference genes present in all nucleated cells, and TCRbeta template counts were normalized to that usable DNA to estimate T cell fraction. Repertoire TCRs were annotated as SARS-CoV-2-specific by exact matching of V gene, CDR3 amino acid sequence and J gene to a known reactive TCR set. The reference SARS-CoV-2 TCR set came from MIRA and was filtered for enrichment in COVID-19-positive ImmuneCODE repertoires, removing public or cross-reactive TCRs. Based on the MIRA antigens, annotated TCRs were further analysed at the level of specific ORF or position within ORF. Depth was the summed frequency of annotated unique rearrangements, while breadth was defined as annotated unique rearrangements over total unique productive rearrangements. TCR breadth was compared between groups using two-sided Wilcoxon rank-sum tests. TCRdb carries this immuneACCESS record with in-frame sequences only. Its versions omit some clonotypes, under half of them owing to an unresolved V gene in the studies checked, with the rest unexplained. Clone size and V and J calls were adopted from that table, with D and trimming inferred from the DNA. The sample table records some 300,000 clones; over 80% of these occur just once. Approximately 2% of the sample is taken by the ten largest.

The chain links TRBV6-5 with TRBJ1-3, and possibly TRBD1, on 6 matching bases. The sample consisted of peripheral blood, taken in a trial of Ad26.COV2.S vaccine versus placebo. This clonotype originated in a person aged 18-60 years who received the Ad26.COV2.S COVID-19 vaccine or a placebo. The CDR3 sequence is CASSPDSSGNTIYF. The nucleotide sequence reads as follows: TGTGCCAGCAGTCCGGACAGCTCTGGAAACACCATATATTTT.